Shown below are 32 T cell receptor beta chains from a single sample sequenced in a study of cytomegalovirus exposure and HLA in healthy donors. 13 Jbeta primers and 60 Vbeta primers were used for the PCR. The repertoire was sequenced with immunoSEQ multiplex PCR; TCRdb's copy has only in-frame clones and lacks some. The table records more than 95,000 clones, roughly 70% of them present only once. Sequencing used PBMCs. All receptors derive from a woman aged 18-35 years in good health and CMV-seronegative.

V gene TRBV19 combines with J gene TRBJ2-1; D is unclear. There are 15 residues in the CDR3. CDR1 and CDR2 (germline): LNHDA, SQIVND (reference sequence). V lost 8 bases and J lost 0, with 14 bases in between. DNA of the CDR3: TGTGCCAGTCGAGGCCTCCCCAGCTCCTACAATGAGCAGTTCTTC. Translation: CASRGLPSSYNEQFF.

The J gene is TRBJ1-1, the V gene TRBV4-1; a possible D gene is TRBD1 (5 bases). Trimming stripped 1 base from V and 8 bases from J, with 5 bases between. Germline V gives CDR1 MGHRA, CDR2 YSYEKL. This CDR3 is 11 amino acids long. The CDR3 nucleotides are TGCGCCAGCAGCCAAGGGGGCGAAGCTTTCTTT. It codes for CASSQGGEAFF.

The chain couples TRBV5-6 to TRBJ1-2; 10 bases agree with TRBD1. Germline values: CDR1 SGHDT, CDR2 YYEEEE. CDR3 size: 17 residues. V lost 3 bases and J lost 4; bases outside the gene matches: 12. The CDR3 DNA reads TGTGCCAGCAGCTCCTCATCGGGACAGGGGTTTTTCTATGGCTACACCTTC. It is translated as CASSSSSGQGFFYGYTF.

The V gene is TRBV5-8, the J gene TRBJ2-5, with 13 nucleotides matching TRBD2. The CDR3 is 16 residues long. The V gene end was trimmed by 4 bases and the J gene end by 5 bases; junction bases not matched to a gene: 8. CDR1 and CDR2 from the germline V gene are SGHTS and YDEGEE. The CDR3 nucleotides read TGTGCCAGCAGCGCTGGACTAGCGGGGGTGGCTGAGACCCAGTACTTC. As protein: CASSAGLAGVAETQYF.

The chain carries TRBV4-2 and TRBJ2-5; 9 bases align to TRBD2. Germline V gene lookup returns CDR1 LGHNA and CDR2 YNFKEQ. CDR3 length: 15 amino acids. Trimming removed 1 base from V and 5 bases from J; junction bases left unmatched: 5. The CDR3 sequence: CASSQVQRGDETQYF. CDR3 bases: TGTGCCAGCAGCCAAGTGCAGCGGGGGGACGAGACCCAGTACTTC.

The chain is built from TRBV30 and TRBJ2-3, with D perhaps matching TRBD1 (5 bases). CDR3 size: 13 residues. Germline-derived CDR1 and CDR2 are GTSNPN and SVGIG (reference sequence). Trimming pared 3 bases from V and 0 bases from J, leaving 7 bases between. Here the CDR3 reads CAWRTASTDTQYF. The CDR3 DNA reads TGTGCCTGGAGGACAGCTAGCACAGATACGCAGTATTTT.

The chain links TRBV2 to TRBJ2-6; TRBD1 agrees at 9 bases. The germline gives CDR1 SNHLY, CDR2 FYNNEI. The CDR3 has 17 residues. Trimming took 5 bases from V and 2 from J; bases not matched to a gene: 7. The CDR3 bases are TGTGCCAGCAGTCCTGGACAGGGGCTAGCTGGGGCCAACGTCCTGACTTTC. This encodes CASSPGQGLAGANVLTF.

This clone was detected a few times. The chain carries TRBV15 and TRBJ1-2; 9 bases line up with TRBD1. V lost 0 bases to trimming and J lost 5 bases; unmatched junction nucleotides: 7. This CDR3 is 16 amino acids long. Germline-derived CDR1 and CDR2 are LNHNV and YYDKDF (reference sequence). The CDR3 reads CATSRETGTGSYGYTF. For the CDR3, the DNA is TGTGCCACCAGCAGAGAAACCGGGACAGGGAGTTATGGCTACACCTTC.

This chain uses TRBV9 with TRBJ1-4; possibly TRBD1 for D (5 bases). The V end was cut by 3 bases, the J end by 8 bases, with 17 bases between. CDR3 length equals 15 residues. Germline CDR1 is SGDLS and CDR2 is YYNGEE. The CDR3 DNA is TGTGCCAGCAGCGCGGGGGGAGGGGTAGGCGAAAAACTGTTTTTT. Translating gives CASSAGGGVGEKLFF.

This clone was counted only a few times. The rearrangement uses TRBV20-1 and TRBJ2-1; TRBD2 agrees at 8 bases. The J segment lost 15 bases and the V segment lost 0 bases, leaving 4 bases of the junction unmatched. CDR3 length: 11 amino acids. Germline values: CDR1 DFQATT, CDR2 SNEGSKA (reference sequence). The CDR3 loop is CSARDRGGLFF. Written as DNA, the CDR3 is TGCAGTGCTAGAGATCGGGGGGGCCTGTTCTTC.

The J gene is TRBJ2-2, the V gene TRBV6-1, with 11 bases matching TRBD2. The CDR3 consists of 15 residues. Germline V CDR1 and CDR2: MNHNS, SASEGT. With 1 base clipped from V and 6 bases from J, the junction kept 1 base outside the gene matches. CDR3: CASSEVAGGPGELFF. The CDR3 DNA is TGTGCCAGCAGTGAAGTAGCGGGGGGGCCCGGGGAGCTGTTTTTT.

The chain uses TRBV7-9 and TRBJ2-3; TRBD2 might be the D (6 bases). The V end was cut by 1 base, the J end by 6 bases, with 11 bases between. The CDR3 runs to 14 residues. The germline V gene encodes CDR1 SEHNR and CDR2 FQNEAQ (reference sequence). The CDR3 loop reads CASSLGGDLDTQYF. As DNA, the CDR3 is TGTGCCAGCAGCTTAGGCGGGGACCTCGATACGCAGTATTTT.

Here the CDR3 DNA reads TGTGCCAGTCTGCGGGGGGGCCAAGAGACCCAGTACTTC. As protein: CASLRGGQETQYF. The chain recombines TRBV2 with TRBJ2-5; the match to TRBD2 covers 9 bases. V gave up 9 bases and J gave up 1 base; unmatched junction bases: 3. Germline V gene data show CDR1 as SNHLY and CDR2 as FYNNEI. The CDR3 covers 13 residues.

This clone appeared a few times. V is TRBV29-1 and J is TRBJ2-3; 7 bases match TRBD1. CDR1 is SQVTM and CDR2 is ANQGSEA in the germline V gene. V lost 5 bases, J lost 5 bases, and 4 bases stayed unmatched. CDR3 size: 12 residues. As DNA, the CDR3 is TGCAGCGTTAGGACAGGCATAGATACGCAGTATTTT. This translates into CSVRTGIDTQYF.

This chain links TRBV30 with TRBJ1-2; 8 bases map to TRBD1. Trimming cost V 7 bases and J 6 bases; bases outside gene matches: 13. The CDR3 has 14 residues. Looked up from germline, CDR1 is GTSNPN and CDR2 is SVGIG (reference sequence). For the CDR3, the DNA is TGTGCCTTACAACCTCAGGGGGCCTCGGATGGCTACACCTTC. It is translated as CALQPQGASDGYTF.

The chain is built from TRBV27 and TRBJ1-6; 12 bases map to TRBD1. V dropped 7 bases and J dropped 7; count of bases not matched to a gene: 8. Germline lookup yields CDR1 MNHEY and CDR2 SMNVEV (reference sequence). The CDR3 sequence is 16 residues long. The CDR3 sequence is CASKGDRGHRNSPLHF. Written as DNA, the CDR3 is TGTGCCAGCAAGGGGGACAGGGGGCACAGGAATTCACCCCTCCACTTT.

The chain links TRBV5-1 to TRBJ2-1; TRBD2 matches 7 bases. This CDR3 comprises 12 residues. Trimming took 4 bases from V and 8 from J; bases not matched to a gene: 3. Germline V gives CDR1 SGHRS, CDR2 YFSETQ. The CDR3 loop is CASSGGVYEQFF. In DNA, the CDR3 is TGCGCCAGCAGCGGGGGGGTATATGAGCAGTTCTTC.

This chain connects TRBV25-1 to TRBJ1-2; maybe TRBD1 (5 bases). This CDR3 contains 14 residues. The germline CDR1 and CDR2 sequences are MGHDK and SYGVNS. Trimming cost V 4 bases and J 7 bases, with 16 bases left between them. Here the CDR3 DNA reads TGTGCCAGCAGTGGGGCCCCCTCGACAGTTGGCTACACCTTC. Its translation: CASSGAPSTVGYTF.

V usage is TRBV6-1 and J usage is TRBJ1-2, with 8 bases that match TRBD1. Trimming took 5 bases from V and 7 from J; bases not matched to a gene: 6. The CDR3 sequence is 13 residues long. Germline V gene lookup returns CDR1 MNHNS and CDR2 SASEGT. The CDR3 region has the DNA TGTGCCAGCAGTCCCCGGACAGGGCCTGGCTACACCTTC. It specifies CASSPRTGPGYTF.

The chain combines TRBV7-9 with TRBJ1-6, with TRBD1 matching 9 bases. CDR3 length equals 16 residues. V trimming: 5 bases; J trimming: 4 bases; junction bases outside the gene matches: 6. Germline V gives CDR1 SEHNR, CDR2 FQNEAQ (reference sequence). CDR3 bases: TGTGCCAGCAGCCCTCGGGACAGGGCGTATAATTCACCCCTCCACTTT. Translation: CASSPRDRAYNSPLHF.

This rearrangement joins TRBV5-8 to TRBJ2-7, with 7 bases aligning to TRBD1. This CDR3 contains 14 residues. Trimming cost V 4 bases and J 0 bases; bases outside gene matches: 4. Germline V gene data show CDR1 as SGHTS and CDR2 as YDEGEE. The CDR3 is CASSQGQYSYEQYF. The CDR3 DNA is TGTGCCAGCAGCCAGGGACAGTACTCCTACGAGCAGTACTTC.

J is TRBJ1-1 and V is TRBV18; D perhaps matches TRBD1 (6 bases). The CDR3 spans 15 residues. The ends were cut back, 5 bases at V and 4 bases at J, with 17 bases in the middle. Germline CDR1 and CDR2: KGHSH and LQKENI. CDR3 DNA: TGTGCCAGCTCAACCTTGGGGGCCCGAGGCACTGAAGCTTTCTTT. Protein product: CASSTLGARGTEAFF.

This clone was seen a handful of times. CDR3 in DNA: TGTGCCATCAGGCCCGGGACAGGGTACGGCTACACCTTC. The encoded protein is CAIRPGTGYGYTF. The J gene is TRBJ1-2, the V gene TRBV10-3; 9 bases map to TRBD1. V trimming: 6 bases; J trimming: 8 bases; junction bases outside the gene matches: 7. This CDR3 has 13 amino acids. Looked up from germline, CDR1 is ENHRY and CDR2 is SYGVKD.

The genes are TRBV19 and TRBJ1-1; 8 positions match TRBD1. The V gene end was trimmed by 5 bases and the J gene end by 1 base; junction bases not matched to a gene: 3. This CDR3 has 14 residues. The V gene's germline CDR1 is LNHDA and CDR2 SQIVND (reference sequence). The CDR3 DNA sequence: TGTGCCAGTAGTGTGGGACAGGCGAACACTGAAGCTTTCTTT. Protein product: CASSVGQANTEAFF.

The rearrangement joins TRBV18 to TRBJ1-1; a weak D match, TRBD1 (6 bases). With 3 bases removed from V and 3 bases from J, the gap between germline ends came to 11 bases. CDR1 and CDR2 (germline): KGHSH, LQKENI. The length of the CDR3 is 14 residues. The DNA for the CDR3 is TGTGCCAGCTCACCCAAGGGGGGGGACACTGAAGCTTTCTTT. It is translated as CASSPKGGDTEAFF.

This clone was recorded a few times. The chain carries TRBV6-1 and TRBJ1-5, with 9 bases that match TRBD1. The CDR3 runs 15 residues. Germline CDR1 is MNHNS and CDR2 is SASEGT. V was clipped by 7 bases and J by 6 bases; unmatched bases: 10. CDR3: CASNARDRASQPQHF. In nucleotides, the CDR3 is TGTGCCAGCAACGCCCGGGACAGGGCTAGTCAGCCCCAGCATTTT.

The rearrangement joins TRBV2 to TRBJ1-2; unclear D gene. CDR3 length: 12 residues. V lost 3 bases, J lost 6 bases, and 8 bases lay in between. The germline gives CDR1 SNHLY, CDR2 FYNNEI. The CDR3 nucleotides are TGTGCCAGCAGTGAGGTAGCTAATGGCTACACCTTC. This sequence encodes CASSEVANGYTF.

The CDR3 reads CASSLYPSGNTGELFF. The CDR3 DNA follows: TGCGCCAGCAGCTTGTATCCCTCCGGGAACACCGGGGAGCTGTTTTTT. J is TRBJ2-2 and V is TRBV5-1; D gene uncertain. The ends were cut back, 1 base at V and 1 base at J, with 11 bases in the middle. The CDR3 is made up of 16 amino acids. The germline gives CDR1 SGHRS, CDR2 YFSETQ.

A single count supports this clone. The chain combines TRBV9 with TRBJ2-1; TRBD2 agrees at 11 bases. CDR3 length: 19 residues. Trimming at V came to 4 bases and at J to 0 bases, leaving 12 bases not matched to a gene. Germline CDR1 and CDR2: SGDLS and YYNGEE. The CDR3 sequence is CASSSGDASGGSSYNEQFF. The DNA of the CDR3 is TGTGCCAGCAGCTCGGGGGACGCTAGCGGGGGGAGCTCCTACAATGAGCAGTTCTTC.

The J gene is TRBJ1-5, the V gene TRBV19; 8 bases are shared with TRBD1. Germline assignment: CDR1 LNHDA and CDR2 SQIVND (reference sequence). V shed 5 bases and J 6 bases; nucleotides not matched to a gene: 9. The CDR3 covers 15 residues. The CDR3 DNA sequence: TGTGCCAGTAGTCCCGTGGACAGGGCGAGTCAGCCCCAGCATTTT. Translation gives CASSPVDRASQPQHF.

The genes are TRBV6-5 and TRBJ1-1; tentatively, D is TRBD1 (5 bases). Germline CDR1 reads MNHEY; CDR2 reads SVGAGI. The CDR3 runs to 13 residues. Trimming took off 8 bases at V and 1 base at J, with 11 bases between the two ends. The CDR3 coding sequence is TGTGCCAGCGACAGTGGGAAGAACACTGAAGCTTTCTTT. It specifies CASDSGKNTEAFF.

The chain's CDR3 is CASSHLSGGQFF. The DNA for the CDR3 is TGCGCCAGCAGCCACCTCTCAGGAGGGCAGTTCTTC. The genes are TRBV4-1 and TRBJ2-1; D might be TRBD2 (5 bases). CDR1 is MGHRA, CDR2 YSYEKL, per germline. V was clipped by 3 bases and J by 12 bases, with 12 bases between them. This CDR3 is 12 amino acids long.